This T cell receptor beta chain was sequenced for a study of fetal regulatory T cell absence and autoimmunity. General observations from the study: Oligoclonal TCR enrichment in pancreas over cord blood reached over 90-fold for some clones. In IPEX syndrome, oligoclonal enrichment was read as supporting prenatal antigen-driven autoimmunity in the pancreas.

Libraries were prepared by immunoSEQ multiplex PCR; TCRdb keeps only in-frame clonotypes and omits some of them. The data hold some 87,000 clones, with less than 80% observed a single time. The CDR3 length is 16 residues. For this clone: The antigen is undetermined.

Sequenced: pancreas tissue. The rearrangement links TRBV12-2 to TRBJ2-3; no check of the table's D call, TRBD2, against the DNA was made. TRBV12-2 is recorded as a pseudogene. The TCR comes from a male donor with IPEX syndrome. Here the CDR3 reads CASRLAVSGSADTQYF. CDR3 bases: TGTGCAAGTCGCTTAGCGGTTAGCGGGAGTGCAGATACGCAGTATTTT.